The next 10 T cell receptor beta chains were all read from a single sample in a study of blood T cell repertoires in COVID-19. Some clones are missing from TCRdb's copy, which holds only in-frame ones; the method was immunoSEQ multiplex PCR. The table records fewer than 350,000 clones, 90% of them present only once. Sequencing used PBMCs or T cells enriched from blood (not recorded which). Source of these receptors: a woman under 30 with acute COVID-19.

The rearrangement uses TRBV7-4 and TRBJ2-7, with 8 nucleotides matching TRBD1. J gave up 0 bases and V 4 bases, and 8 bases lay outside the gene matches. CDR1 SGHVT and CDR2 SQSDAQ come from the germline V gene. The CDR3 spans 16 residues. The CDR3 DNA is TGTGCCAGCAGCTCACAGGGGGACTGGAGCTCCTACGAGCAGTACTTC. It translates to CASSSQGDWSSYEQYF.

J is TRBJ2-1 and V is TRBV6-2 or TRBV6-3; 8 bases map to TRBD1. V dropped 0 bases and J dropped 7; count of bases not matched to a gene: 11. Germline lookup yields CDR1 MNHEY and CDR2 SVGEGT. There are 17 residues in the CDR3. CDR3 in amino acids: CASSYSKARGRINEQFF. The CDR3 DNA reads TGTGCCAGCAGTTACTCGAAGGCCAGGGGGCGTATTAATGAGCAGTTCTTC.

This chain uses TRBV7-9 with TRBJ1-1; TRBD1 aligns across 12 bases. The length of the CDR3 is 15 residues. The trim removed 4 bases at V and 10 bases at J, leaving 10 bases unmatched. The germline V gene encodes CDR1 SEHNR and CDR2 FQNEAQ (reference sequence). CDR3 nucleotide sequence: TGTGCCAGCAGCTCCGGGACAGGGGGCTCATTAGGAGCTTTCTTT. Encoded protein: CASSSGTGGSLGAFF.

The chain uses TRBV7-9 and TRBJ2-2; 8 bases align to TRBD2. The V segment lost 0 bases and the J segment 5 bases; nucleotides outside the gene matches: 5. Germline lookup yields CDR1 SEHNR and CDR2 FQNEAQ (reference sequence). The CDR3 runs to 16 residues. CDR3 in DNA: TGTGCCAGCAGCTTAGCCCCTAGCGGGCCTACCGGGGAGCTGTTTTTT. Encoded protein: CASSLAPSGPTGELFF.

The rearrangement uses TRBV2 and TRBJ1-1; weak D call: TRBD1 (5 bases). Germline V gene lookup returns CDR1 SNHLY and CDR2 FYNNEI. V was clipped by 2 bases and J by 3 bases, with 19 bases between them. The CDR3 is 17 amino acids. The CDR3 region has the DNA TGTGCCAGCAGTGAAAGGGGTATCCGGCGGGGCGACACTGAAGCTTTCTTT. Protein: CASSERGIRRGDTEAFF.

A few counts support this clone. The chain is built from TRBV18 and TRBJ2-6; D is undetermined. The CDR3 runs to 16 residues. Trimming took off 4 bases at V and 0 bases at J, with 10 bases between the two ends. From germline, CDR1 is KGHSH and CDR2 LQKENI. CDR3 in DNA: TGTGCCAGCTCACTGCAGGCGAACTCTGGGGCCAACGTCCTGACTTTC. Protein product: CASSLQANSGANVLTF. The complete variable domain, with remaining parts taken from reference TRBV18 and TRBJ2-6, reads NAGVMQNPRHLVRRRGQEARLRCSPMKGHSHVYWYRQLPEEGLKFMVYLQKENIIDESGMPKERFSAEFPKEGPSILRIQQVVRGDSAAYFCASSLQANSGANVLTFGAGSRLTVL.

As concerns this clone: The same CDR3 can be traced to other DNA sequences in this sample. The chain has TRBV19 and TRBJ1-2; 7 positions agree with TRBD1. V lost 3 bases, J lost 0 bases, and 7 bases stayed unmatched. Germline CDR1 LNHDA, CDR2 SQIVND (reference sequence). The CDR3 loop spans 16 amino acids. This chain's CDR3 is CASSIPRQGANYGYTF. The CDR3 region has the DNA TGTGCCAGTAGTATCCCTAGACAGGGAGCTAACTATGGCTACACCTTC.

This clone was detected once. V gene TRBV5-8 combines with J gene TRBJ1-1, with a tentative D call TRBD1 (6 bases). CDR1 and CDR2 from the germline V gene are SGHTS and YDEGEE. The V end was cut by 4 bases, the J end by 1 base, with 14 bases between. This CDR3 has 15 amino acids. The CDR3 sequence is CASSQGTEKNTEAFF. The CDR3 bases are TGTGCCAGCAGCCAGGGGACGGAAAAGAACACTGAAGCTTTCTTT. The full variable domain, with the rest looked up from reference TRBV5-8 and TRBJ1-1, is EAGVTQSPTHLIKTRGQQATLRCSPISGHTSVYWYQQALGLGLQFLLWYDEGEERNRGNFPPRFSGRQFPNYSSELNVNALELEDSALYLCASSQGTEKNTEAFFGQGTRLTVV.

The genes are TRBV5-4 and TRBJ2-7; 9 bases align to TRBD2. The germline gives CDR1 SGHNT, CDR2 YYREEE (reference sequence). V lost 7 bases, J lost 3 bases, and 8 bases stayed unmatched. The CDR3 is 14 residues long. This CDR3 reads CASRYRTSDYEQYF. The CDR3 DNA is TGTGCCAGCCGGTACAGGACTAGCGACTACGAGCAGTACTTC.

V gene TRBV6-5 combines with J gene TRBJ1-2, with TRBD1 matching 8 bases. J gave up 4 bases and V 6 bases, and 4 bases lay outside the gene matches. CDR3 size: 13 residues. Germline V lookup: CDR1 MNHEY, CDR2 SVGAGI. The CDR3 loop is CASRPGQGYGYTF. The CDR3 bases are TGTGCCAGCAGGCCCGGACAGGGCTATGGCTACACCTTC.